What follows is one T cell receptor (beta chain) and its context. Antigen specificity is unknown. Alongside a J-beta primer mix, a sample-barcoded 5' primer served in a second PCR lasting roughly 6 to 11 cycles. One entry per CDR3 protein results from TCRdb running MiXCR on the 5' RACE reads. The sample carries around 690,000 distinct CDR3 sequences, approximately 59% recorded once. Germline loops: CDR1 LGHNA, CDR2 YNFKEQ. The CDR3 runs to 16 residues. V was clipped by 0 bases and J by 5 bases, with 14 bases between them. The data stem from a study of blood T cells in healthy people across ages. Study conclusions and caveats: Older individuals had lower TCR beta diversity per million T cells (the decline was roughly linear).

The study recruited healthy Caucasian donors from Russia who were aged about 6 to 95. PBMCs were isolated at a quantity of at least 6 million per sample. The chain carries TRBV4-2 and TRBJ2-1; D is ambiguous. This TCR derives from a man aged 55-75 years in good health. The sample consisted of blood. The CDR3 coding sequence is TGTGCCAGCAGCCAAGATAGTGCCCCCCGAGACAATGAGCAGTTCTTC. It is translated as CASSQDSAPRDNEQFF.